This T cell receptor beta chain was documented in a study of neoadjuvant anti-PD-1 for oral cavity cancer. Measured with immunoSEQ multiplex PCR; TCRdb has only the in-frame clones, and not every one. There are tens of thousands of clones in the sample; under 45% occur only once, and approximately 40% lies in the top ten. The sample's time point: after neoadjuvant nivolumab, at surgical resection. The CDR3 is 14 residues long. V shed 1 base and J shed 4 bases, with 10 bases lying between them. CDR1 LGHNA and CDR2 YSLEER come from the germline V gene. The receptor was derived from a person between 40 and 80 years old with oral cavity squamous cell carcinoma. The starting material was tumor tissue, obtained after nivolumab (anti-PD-1) treatment. The V gene is TRBV4-3, the J gene TRBJ1-1, with TRBD1 as a possible D gene (5 bases). The CDR3 nucleotides are TGCGCCAGCAGCCAAGTTAACGGGGGCACTGAAGCTTTCTTT. Encoded protein: CASSQVNGGTEAFF.